This T cell receptor (beta chain) was sequenced in a study of long-term antiretroviral therapy in people with HIV. As for the study in general: In the earliest collections, sampling predates the 2015 immediate-ART recommendation by about a decade. Whole-study findings and limits: Among HIV repertoires, CDR3 length ranges were narrower than those of controls.

Comments on this clone: Its antigen remains unidentified.

The authors ran the immunoSEQ assay, v3.0, at survey level. Sequencing aimed to cover about 40,000-55,000 T-cell genomes per sample. Profiled with immunoSEQ multiplex PCR; TCRdb holds only in-frame clones, not every one. This sample has 30,000 or so clones, with 95% to 98% found just once. Trimming removed 0 bases at V and 3 bases at J, with 15 bases between. The CDR3 spans 16 residues. The rearrangement joins TRBV23-1 to TRBJ2-7, with D possibly being TRBD1 or TRBD2 (5 bases each). TRBV23-1 is marked as an open reading frame, function uncertain. This clonotype originated in a man aged 25-45 years with HIV. The source material was unsorted PBMCs, sampled 7.6 years after starting antiretroviral therapy. CDR3 DNA: TGCGCCAGCAGTCAATCGGACCGCGAGAGGGGCTACGAGCAGTACTTC. It yields the protein CASSQSDRERGYEQYF.